This TCR beta chain is from a study of metastatic and nonmetastatic thyroid tumors. Study-level information: Blood and tumor or nodule tissue repertoires from malignant and benign thyroid patients were compared. Study results and caveats: Significantly greater TCR beta diversity was reportedly found in malignant thyroid tumors than in benign nodules (in blood and tumor).

With MiXCR, TCRdb reprocessed the PCR reads. The data hold about 24,000 clones, with approximately 20% observed a single time. Details on this clone: Its cognate antigen is unknown.

The V gene end was trimmed by 6 bases and the J gene end by 5 bases; junction bases not matched to a gene: 5. The CDR3 is 15 amino acids. CDR1 is KGHDR, CDR2 SFDVKD, per germline. All patients were treatment-naive before thyroid surgery. This TCR came from a female donor with papillary thyroid cancer or a benign thyroid nodule (not recorded which). Some clones in this sample may be carry-over from other donors' samples. This sequence joins TRBV24-1 and TRBJ1-5; TRBD1 matches at 11 bases. What was sequenced was blood. The CDR3 nucleotides are TGTGCCACCAGTAGGACAGGGGGCTGGGATCAGCCCCAGCATTTT. It yields the protein CATSRTGGWDQPQHF.